This T cell receptor beta chain was identified in a study of T cell repertoires in cytomegalovirus infection. Each CDR3 protein gets one entry after TCRdb re-called the reads with MiXCR. The repertoire includes almost 550,000 distinct CDR3 sequences, about 17% of them detected once, and about 24% sits in the top ten. V lost 4 bases, J lost 5 bases, and 4 bases stayed unmatched. The CDR3 consists of 15 residues. Germline CDR1 and CDR2: SGHVS and FNYEAQ. The sample holds a few counts of this clonotype. The sequencing input was CD8+ T cells from PBMCs. The source is a human donor in good health (CMV status not recorded). Some clones in this sample may be carry-over from other donors' samples. This chain uses TRBV7-6 with TRBJ2-2, with 10 bases identical to TRBD2. The CDR3, as DNA: TGTGCCAGCAGCTGGAGCGGGAGGGGAACCGGGGAGCTGTTTTTT. Amino acids: CASSWSGRGTGELFF.